This record covers a single T cell receptor (beta chain). TCR beta CDR3 region amplification was performed from RNA transcripts. First-round RT-PCR of the TCR CDR3 relied on the HTBI primer set. TCRdb re-analysed the multiplex PCR reads in MiXCR, keeping a single row per CDR3 protein. This sample yields over 250,000 distinct CDR3 sequences, of which about 25% are seen a single time; about 30% belongs to the top ten. The source of the sample is a study of T cells in Graves' hyperthyroidism and ophthalmopathy. The CDR3 is 14 amino acids. Trimming took off 1 base at V and 0 bases at J, with 7 bases between the two ends. Germline-derived CDR1 and CDR2 are MDHEN and SYDVKM. Patients aged 18 to 65 had newly diagnosed hyperthyroidism that had lasted under 2 months. The study excluded patients with uncontrolled infection, other autoimmune disease, pregnancy or lactation.

Sequenced: blood. The clonotype originates from a man in his forties or fifties with Graves' hyperthyroidism that later progressed to Graves' ophthalmopathy. V is TRBV28 and J is TRBJ2-7, with D unclear. The CDR3 sequence: CASSLYLSSYEQYF. As DNA, the CDR3 is TGTGCCAGCAGTTTATATCTGAGCTCCTACGAGCAGTACTTC. The whole variable domain, filled in from reference TRBV28 and TRBJ2-7, reads DVKVTQSSRYLVKRTGEKVFLECVQDMDHENMFWYRQDPGLGLRLIYFSYDVKMKEKGDIPEGYSVSREKKERFSLILESASTNQTSMYLCASSLYLSSYEQYFGPGTRLTVT.